These 32 T cell receptor beta chains originate from one sample sequenced in a study of blood T cell repertoires in COVID-19 (TCRdb year 2020). Library creation used the immunoSEQ multiplex PCR assay. TCRdb took over this immuneACCESS table, retaining in-frame rearrangements with V and J assigned. Such tables are incomplete; in checked studies, under half of the missing clones stem from an unresolved V gene, and the remainder is unexplained. In this sample the table shows approximately 140,000 clones, roughly 80% of which occur a single time. Over 1.1% of the sample goes to the ten largest clones. The sequencing input was peripheral blood. The receptor source for this set is a man aged 60 to 69 with acute or convalescent COVID-19.

The V and J genes are TRBV5-4 and TRBJ1-1; a possible D gene is TRBD1 (6 bases). The germline CDR1 and CDR2 sequences are SGHNT and YYREEE (reference sequence). CDR3 length: 14 residues. Trimming stripped 2 bases from V and 1 base from J, with 9 bases between. In DNA, the CDR3 is TGTGCCAGCAGCTTCCGGGACACGAACACTGAAGCTTTCTTT. It yields the protein CASSFRDTNTEAFF.

The chain couples TRBV24-1 to TRBJ1-2, with D maybe TRBD1 (6 bases). CDR3 length: 15 amino acids. Germline V gives CDR1 KGHDR, CDR2 SFDVKD. Trimming removed 3 bases at V and 7 bases at J, with 17 bases between. The CDR3 DNA reads TGTGCCACCAGTGATCCCCATCGGGGGGCGGGTGGCTACACCTTC. This codes for CATSDPHRGAGGYTF.

The CDR3 sequence is CASSLPGEQFF. The CDR3 DNA follows: TGTGCCAGCTCCCTTCCGGGTGAGCAGTTCTTC. The chain recombines TRBV6-5 with TRBJ2-1; no reliable D call. Germline V CDR1 and CDR2: MNHEY, SVGAGI. V lost 8 bases and J 9 bases, leaving 11 bases between the germline ends. The length of the CDR3 is 11 residues.

The chain couples TRBV19 to TRBJ1-6; 7 bases match TRBD1. Germline V gene sequence: CDR1 LNHDA, CDR2 SQIVND (reference sequence). V shed 5 bases and J 9 bases; nucleotides not matched to a gene: 7. The CDR3 runs 14 residues. The CDR3 spells CASSLDRASSPLHF. DNA for the CDR3: TGTGCCAGTAGTCTCGACAGGGCGAGTTCACCCCTCCACTTT.

The V call is TRBV5-1, the J call TRBJ2-1; 7 nucleotides match TRBD1. The CDR3 covers 16 residues. J gave up 1 base and V 0 bases, and 4 bases lay outside the gene matches. Germline CDR1 SGHRS, CDR2 YFSETQ. CDR3: CASSLEPGQSYNEQFF. The CDR3 DNA follows: TGCGCCAGCAGCTTGGAACCGGGACAGTCCTACAATGAGCAGTTCTTC.

This chain connects TRBV28 to TRBJ2-7, with D possibly being TRBD1 (5 bases). The length of the CDR3 is 17 residues. Germline V gene data show CDR1 as MDHEN and CDR2 as SYDVKM. V lost 4 bases to trimming and J lost 0 bases, with 19 bases between them. The DNA of the CDR3 is TGTGCCAGCAGTTCTAATAGGGGTCGCGGATCCTCCTACGAGCAGTACTTC. As protein: CASSSNRGRGSSYEQYF.

The chain joins TRBV19 to TRBJ2-2; possibly TRBD1 for D (6 bases). With 6 bases removed from V and 1 base from J, the gap between germline ends came to 12 bases. From germline, CDR1 is LNHDA and CDR2 SQIVND (reference sequence). The CDR3 is 15 residues long. CDR3 in amino acids: CASSPGQLNTGELFF. Here the CDR3 DNA reads TGTGCCAGTAGCCCTGGACAGCTGAACACCGGGGAGCTGTTTTTT.

V usage is TRBV6-5 and J usage is TRBJ1-6; D unresolved. Germline CDR1 MNHEY, CDR2 SVGAGI. This CDR3 comprises 16 residues. V was pared by 0 bases and J by 5 bases, with 11 bases between. The CDR3 loop reads CASSYSNPVHNSPLHF. The CDR3 DNA sequence: TGTGCCAGCAGTTACTCTAACCCAGTCCATAATTCACCCCTCCACTTT.

The sample holds one count of this clone. The chain uses TRBV10-3 and TRBJ2-2; D not certain. Trimming removed 11 bases from V and 0 bases from J, with 13 bases in between. CDR3 length: 14 residues. CDR1 is ENHRY and CDR2 is SYGVKD in the germline V gene. This chain's CDR3 is CAARNTSNTGELFF. CDR3 DNA: TGTGCCGCCCGCAACACCTCGAACACCGGGGAGCTGTTTTTT.

The chain employs TRBV5-1 and TRBJ2-5; maybe TRBD2 (6 bases). This CDR3 has 13 residues. V gave up 3 bases and J gave up 7 bases, with 13 bases separating them. Germline CDR1 SGHRS, CDR2 YFSETQ. The CDR3 bases are TGCGCCAGCAGCTACGGACTACTTGGGACCCAGTACTTC. This sequence encodes CASSYGLLGTQYF.

This sequence joins TRBV27 and TRBJ2-7; D is perhaps TRBD1 (7 bases). This CDR3 is 14 amino acids long. V was shortened by 1 base and J by 7 bases, with 14 bases between the two germline ends. The germline gives CDR1 MNHEY, CDR2 SMNVEV (reference sequence). The CDR3 protein is CASSLLEGAREQYF. DNA of the CDR3: TGTGCCAGCAGTTTATTGGAGGGGGCGAGGGAGCAGTACTTC.

The chain combines TRBV12-3 or TRBV12-4 with TRBJ2-2; possible D gene TRBD2, 5 bases. CDR3 length: 13 amino acids. Deletions cut 6 bases from V and 3 bases from J, with 8 bases between. CDR3 coding DNA: TGTGCCAGCAGCGCTAGCTACACCGGGGAGCTGTTTTTT. This translates into CASSASYTGELFF.

The DNA of the CDR3 is TGCGCCAGCAGCTCCGGGACAGCTAATGAAAAACTGTTTTTT. Amino acids: CASSSGTANEKLFF. This chain joins TRBV5-1 and TRBJ1-4, with 7 nucleotides matching TRBD1. Germline V lookup: CDR1 SGHRS, CDR2 YFSETQ. J was trimmed by 3 bases and V by 3 bases; bases with no gene match: 2. The CDR3 runs to 14 residues.

In this sample, this clone turned up many times. The chain uses TRBV11-1 and TRBJ2-1; D is uncertain. Germline loops: CDR1 SGHAT, CDR2 FQDESV (reference sequence). The CDR3 is 12 amino acids. V lost 1 base, J lost 8 bases, and 6 bases lay in between. The CDR3 here is CASSLDRDEQFF. CDR3 bases: TGTGCCAGCAGCTTAGACCGGGATGAGCAGTTCTTC.

This chain uses TRBV4-1 with TRBJ1-2; 12 positions match TRBD1. This CDR3 region has 17 residues. Germline lookup yields CDR1 MGHRA and CDR2 YSYEKL. J was trimmed by 8 bases and V by 4 bases; bases with no gene match: 14. CDR3 DNA: TGCGCCAGCAGCCCCATCGGGACAGGGGGCATCTTGGGGGGCTACACCTTC. Protein sequence: CASSPIGTGGILGGYTF.

The chain links TRBV6-2 or TRBV6-3 to TRBJ1-4; 10 nucleotides agree with TRBD1. Germline trimming cut 0 bases from V and 5 bases from J; bases unmatched to any gene: 3. This CDR3 has 16 residues. From germline, CDR1 is MNHEY and CDR2 SVGEGT. The CDR3 DNA follows: TGTGCCAGCAGTTACTCGTTGGGACAGGGGAATGAAAAACTGTTTTTT. This gives the protein CASSYSLGQGNEKLFF.

V usage is TRBV7-2 and J usage is TRBJ1-6; D is perhaps TRBD1 (6 bases). The CDR3 length is 14 residues. Per the germline V gene, CDR1 is SGHTA and CDR2 is FQGNSA. Trimming cost V 8 bases and J 5 bases, with 13 bases left between them. The CDR3 sequence: CASLRTADNSPLHF. CDR3 in DNA: TGTGCCAGCTTGAGGACAGCCGATAATTCACCCCTCCACTTT.

The CDR3 DNA follows: TGTGCCAGCAGCATCCAACTTGGGGCTAGCGGGCTCCCTCCCTACAATGAGCAGTTCTTC. Amino acids: CASSIQLGASGLPPYNEQFF. This chain uses TRBV7-8 with TRBJ2-1, with 8 bases identical to TRBD2. V was pared by 5 bases and J by 2 bases, with 20 bases of the junction left unmatched. In germline, CDR1 is SGHVS, CDR2 FQNEAQ. The CDR3 runs 20 residues.

V usage is TRBV19 and J usage is TRBJ2-2; TRBD2 agrees at 7 bases. J gave up 6 bases and V 4 bases, and 11 bases lay outside the gene matches. The CDR3 is 16 residues long. The germline V gene has CDR1 LNHDA and CDR2 SQIVND (reference sequence). CDR3 sequence: CASSTTSGTISGELFF. The CDR3 DNA reads as TGTGCCAGTAGTACAACATCCGGGACTATATCCGGGGAGCTGTTTTTT.

The genes are TRBV5-1 and TRBJ1-4, with D perhaps matching TRBD1 (6 bases). This CDR3 spans 14 amino acids. Trimming left V 0 bases short and J 3 bases short, with 6 bases between. The germline gives CDR1 SGHRS, CDR2 YFSETQ. CDR3 sequence (DNA): TGCGCCAGCAGCTTGGCAGGGGCTAATGAAAAACTGTTTTTT. It is translated as CASSLAGANEKLFF. The entire variable domain, with the rest obtained from reference TRBV5-1 and TRBJ1-4, is as follows: KAGVTQTPRYLIKTRGQQVTLSCSPISGHRSVSWYQQTPGQGLQFLFEYFSETQRNKGNFPGRFSGRQFSNSRSEMNVSTLELGDSALYLCASSLAGANEKLFFGSGTQLSVL.

This chain joins TRBV21-1 and TRBJ2-7; the DNA was not used to check the table's D call, TRBD1. TRBV21-1 is deemed a pseudogene. This CDR3 region has 16 residues. The CDR3 spells CASSRSTNRDSYEQYF. DNA for the CDR3: TGTGCCAGCAGCCGCTCGACGAACAGGGACTCCTACGAGCAGTACTTC.

The chain recombines TRBV21-1 with TRBJ2-7; no check of the table's D call, TRBD1, against the DNA was made. TRBV21-1 is labeled a pseudogene. The CDR3 extends over 16 amino acids. DNA of the CDR3: TGTGCCAGCCGTAGTCAGGGGCAAGTTCCCCTCTACGAGCAGTACTTC. Protein: CASRSQGQVPLYEQYF.

This clone was picked up one time. The V call is TRBV3-1 (or the pseudogene TRBV3-2), the J call TRBJ2-7, with TRBD2 as a possible D gene (5 bases). Between the trimmed V and J ends, which lost 1 base and 4 bases, there was a span of 11 bases. From germline, CDR1 is LGHDT and CDR2 YNNKEL (reference sequence). The CDR3 has 14 amino acids. The CDR3 reads CASSQGGADYEQYF. The CDR3 coding sequence is TGTGCCAGCAGCCAAGGGGGAGCAGATTACGAGCAGTACTTC.

V gene TRBV5-6 combines with J gene TRBJ2-5, with a weak D call TRBD1 (5 bases). Trimming took 1 base from V and 1 from J, leaving 8 bases between them. Per the germline V gene, CDR1 is SGHDT and CDR2 is YYEEEE. CDR3 length: 14 amino acids. CDR3 in amino acids: CASSLSQVQETQYF. The CDR3 DNA sequence: TGTGCCAGCAGCTTGTCACAGGTCCAAGAGACCCAGTACTTC.

The V and J genes are TRBV12-5 and TRBJ2-7, with D uncertain. The CDR3 is 12 amino acids. Per the germline V gene, CDR1 is LGHNT and CDR2 is FRNRAP. The V gene lost 3 bases and the J gene lost 2 bases, with 5 bases spanning the gap. The CDR3 here is CASGFAAYEQYF. DNA of the CDR3: TGTGCTAGTGGTTTCGCAGCCTACGAGCAGTACTTC.

The rearrangement links TRBV29-1 to TRBJ2-3; 12 bases align to TRBD2. This CDR3 comprises 16 residues. Germline lookup yields CDR1 SQVTM and CDR2 ANQGSEA. V shed 6 bases and J 5 bases; nucleotides not matched to a gene: 12. CDR3 bases: TGCAGCGTCGCCAACGGACTAGCGGGGCAGTTAGATACGCAGTATTTT. Translated, it gives CSVANGLAGQLDTQYF.

V gene TRBV5-1 combines with J gene TRBJ2-3; tentative D call: TRBD2 (6 bases). This CDR3 comprises 15 residues. The germline gives CDR1 SGHRS, CDR2 YFSETQ. V lost 5 bases and J lost 2, with 15 bases in between. The DNA for the CDR3 is TGCGCCAGCAGGGAGTCCGGGAGAAACACAGATACGCAGTATTTT. Translation: CASRESGRNTDTQYF.

This chain joins TRBV6-5 and TRBJ1-1; tentatively, D is TRBD1 (6 bases). CDR3 size: 15 residues. Between the trimmed V and J ends, which lost 11 bases and 1 base, there was a span of 20 bases. Germline V CDR1 and CDR2: MNHEY, SVGAGI. The CDR3 bases are TGTGCCGTTCGAGAACGGGGGGCCGCGAACACTGAAGCTTTCTTT. Protein sequence: CAVRERGAANTEAFF.

The genes are TRBV3-1 (or the pseudogene TRBV3-2) and TRBJ2-2; possibly TRBD2 for D (5 bases). V was shortened by 5 bases and J by 4 bases, with 11 bases between the two germline ends. The length of the CDR3 is 14 residues. CDR1 and CDR2 from the germline V gene are LGHDT and YNNKEL (reference sequence). The chain's CDR3 is CASSFRRGTGELFF. CDR3 bases: TGTGCCAGCAGCTTCCGACGGGGCACCGGGGAGCTGTTTTTT.

The chain has TRBV6-5 and TRBJ1-1, with D tentatively TRBD1 (5 bases). The V end was cut by 5 bases, the J end by 1 base, with 11 bases between. The CDR3 sequence is 14 residues long. Germline V CDR1 and CDR2: MNHEY, SVGAGI. The CDR3 loop is CASSKRGGNTEAFF. CDR3 in DNA: TGTGCCAGCAGTAAACGCGGGGGGAACACTGAAGCTTTCTTT.

This chain connects TRBV7-3 to TRBJ2-7; TRBD1 aligns across 8 bases. Germline V gives CDR1 SGHTA, CDR2 FQGTGA. There are 12 residues in the CDR3. Trimming at V came to 6 bases and at J to 6 bases, leaving 4 bases not matched to a gene. Written as DNA, the CDR3 is TGTGCCAGCAGTGACAGGGGTCTCGAGCAGTACTTC. Protein product: CASSDRGLEQYF.

This chain joins TRBV29-1 and TRBJ2-3; TRBD1 matches 9 bases. The CDR3 totals 13 residues. Germline V lookup: CDR1 SQVTM, CDR2 ANQGSEA. Trimming at V came to 2 bases and at J to 11 bases, leaving 8 bases not matched to a gene. CDR3 amino acids: CSVENTGGMVQYF. CDR3 sequence (DNA): TGCAGCGTTGAAAACACAGGGGGCATGGTGCAGTATTTT.